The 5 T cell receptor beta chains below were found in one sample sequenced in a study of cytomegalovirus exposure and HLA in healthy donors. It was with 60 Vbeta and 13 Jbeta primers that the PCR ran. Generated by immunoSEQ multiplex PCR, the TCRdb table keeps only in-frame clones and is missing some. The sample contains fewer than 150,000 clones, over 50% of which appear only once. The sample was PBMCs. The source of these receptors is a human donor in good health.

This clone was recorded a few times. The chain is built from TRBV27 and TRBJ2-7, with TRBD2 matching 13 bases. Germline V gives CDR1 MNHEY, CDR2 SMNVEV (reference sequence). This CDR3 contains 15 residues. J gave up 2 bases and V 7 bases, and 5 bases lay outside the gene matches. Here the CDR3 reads CASTPGTSGTYEQYF. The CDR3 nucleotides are TGTGCCAGCACCCCCGGGACTAGCGGGACCTACGAGCAGTACTTC.

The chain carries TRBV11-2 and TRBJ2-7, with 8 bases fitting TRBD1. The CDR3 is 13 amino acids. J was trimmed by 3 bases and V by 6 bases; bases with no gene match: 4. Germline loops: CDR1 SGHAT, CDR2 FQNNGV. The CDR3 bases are TGTGCCAGCAGTTGGACAGGGCACTACGAGCAGTACTTC. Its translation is CASSWTGHYEQYF.

CDR3: CASSLSDSPQGELFF. The DNA of the CDR3 is TGTGCCAGCAGCTTATCGGACAGCCCCCAAGGGGAGCTGTTTTTT. The chain recombines TRBV7-9 with TRBJ2-2; tentatively, D is TRBD1 (6 bases). V was trimmed by 2 bases and J by 8 bases, leaving 15 bases between them. Germline CDR1 reads SEHNR; CDR2 reads FQNEAQ (reference sequence). The CDR3 is made up of 15 amino acids.

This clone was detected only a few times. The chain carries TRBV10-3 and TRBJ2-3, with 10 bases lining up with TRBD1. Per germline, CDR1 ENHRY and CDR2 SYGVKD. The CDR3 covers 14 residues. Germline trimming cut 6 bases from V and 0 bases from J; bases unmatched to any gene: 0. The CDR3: CAIRDRGSTDTQYF. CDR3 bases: TGTGCCATCAGGGACAGGGGGAGCACAGATACGCAGTATTTT.

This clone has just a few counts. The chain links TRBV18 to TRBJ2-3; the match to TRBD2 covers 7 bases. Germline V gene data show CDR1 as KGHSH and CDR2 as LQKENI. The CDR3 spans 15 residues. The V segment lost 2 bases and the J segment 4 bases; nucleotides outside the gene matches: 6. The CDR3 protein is CASSPYLGGSDTQYF. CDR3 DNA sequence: TGTGCCAGCTCACCATATTTGGGAGGGTCAGATACGCAGTATTTT.